The 26 T cell receptor beta chains presented below share a single source sample, sequenced in a study of T cell repertoires in cytomegalovirus infection (dated by TCRdb to between 2019 and 2020). Sequenced using an Illumina HiSeq 1500. TCRdb cleaned the public reads at Q25 with fastp, built clones with MiXCR and kept in-frame beta chains. For every CDR3 protein sequence, its rows merge into one entry that carries the most common genes and DNA. This sample holds more than 150,000 distinct CDR3 sequences; roughly a fifth were observed only once. The top ten clones comprise 2.5% to 3% of the sample. What was sequenced was PBMCs. The origin of the receptors is a human donor in good health (CMV status not recorded). Some clones in this sample may be carry-over from other donors' samples.

This clonotype was seen many times. The chain uses TRBV7-6 and TRBJ1-2; D remains unclear. Trimming stripped 5 bases from V and 5 bases from J, with 18 bases between. The germline V gene encodes CDR1 SGHVS and CDR2 FNYEAQ. The CDR3 sequence is 15 residues long. Written as DNA, the CDR3 is TGTGCCAGCAGCCGAGACTGGACCGCGAAGTATGGCTACACCTTC. It yields the protein CASSRDWTAKYGYTF.

This clonotype appeared many times. This chain uses TRBV7-2 with TRBJ2-7, with D possibly matching TRBD2 (6 bases). V shed 7 bases and J shed 3 bases, with 13 bases lying between them. The CDR3 extends over 13 amino acids. The germline gives CDR1 SGHTA, CDR2 FQGNSA. The CDR3 protein is CASTAGGNYEQYF. CDR3 sequence (DNA): TGTGCCAGCACCGCTGGGGGGAACTACGAGCAGTACTTC.

This clonotype showed up many times. The chain links TRBV7-2 to TRBJ2-5; possibly TRBD1 or TRBD2 for D (5 bases each). Germline loops: CDR1 SGHTA, CDR2 FQGNSA. V was shortened by 0 bases and J by 4 bases, with 9 bases between the two germline ends. This CDR3 has 14 residues. The CDR3 DNA follows: TGTGCCAGCAGCTTAGCGGGGGTGAGAGAGACCCAGTACTTC. Residues: CASSLAGVRETQYF.

There are a few counts of this clonotype. V and J are TRBV10-3 and TRBJ2-3; TRBD1 or TRBD2 may be the D gene (5 bases each). The CDR3 has 14 residues. Trimming took 6 bases from V and 2 from J, leaving 12 bases between them. Germline-derived CDR1 and CDR2 are ENHRY and SYGVKD. This CDR3 reads CAISPGPPTDTQYF. CDR3 DNA: TGTGCCATCAGCCCGGGACCTCCCACAGATACGCAGTATTTT.

This clonotype came up many times. The chain employs TRBV7-8 and TRBJ2-6, with TRBD1 identical over 10 bases. V trimming: 4 bases; J trimming: 1 base; junction bases outside the gene matches: 7. Germline-derived CDR1 and CDR2 are SGHVS and FQNEAQ. This CDR3 contains 18 residues. CDR3 coding DNA: TGTGCCAGCAGCTCCGAAGGACAGGGGGTTTCTGGGGCCAACGTCCTGACTTTC. It specifies CASSSEGQGVSGANVLTF.

This clonotype was observed a handful of times. V and J are TRBV20-1 and TRBJ2-7; 9 positions agree with TRBD1. The V gene's germline CDR1 is DFQATT and CDR2 SNEGSKA (reference sequence). J was trimmed by 5 bases and V by 3 bases; bases with no gene match: 11. This CDR3 spans 15 amino acids. The CDR3 nucleotides are TGCAGTGCTAGGCCCCCCGGGACAGGGACAGACGAGCAGTACTTC. Translation: CSARPPGTGTDEQYF.

Ten or more counts support this clonotype. This sequence joins TRBV7-9 and TRBJ1-1; no reliable D call. The CDR3 covers 11 residues. V lost 8 bases and J 8 bases, leaving 12 bases between the germline ends. Germline V gene sequence: CDR1 SEHNR, CDR2 FQNEAQ (reference sequence). As DNA, the CDR3 is TGTGCCAGCGGCCTTAGGCGGGAAGCTTTCTTT. It yields the protein CASGLRREAFF.

This clonotype showed up just a few times. This chain links TRBV28 with TRBJ1-5; D unclear. Trimming stripped 6 bases from V and 0 bases from J, with 12 bases between. Germline V CDR1 and CDR2: MDHEN, SYDVKM. The CDR3 loop spans 15 amino acids. The CDR3 is CASRPIIYSNQPQHF. The CDR3 DNA is TGTGCCAGCAGGCCCATTATTTATAGCAATCAGCCCCAGCATTTT.

The chain recombines TRBV20-1 with TRBJ1-2; D is uncertain. The CDR3 is 13 residues long. The V and J ends lost 4 bases and 2 bases respectively, with 11 bases between them. Germline-derived CDR1 and CDR2 are DFQATT and SNEGSKA (reference sequence). In nucleotides, the CDR3 is TGCAGTGCTAAACAAACAGAAAACTATGGCTACACCTTC. It specifies CSAKQTENYGYTF.

The CDR3 here is CASSVSIRGNEQFF. The DNA of the CDR3 is TGTGCCAGCAGCGTTTCAATAAGGGGCAATGAGCAGTTCTTC. V is TRBV7-2 and J is TRBJ2-1; a weak D match, TRBD1 (5 bases). Germline V gives CDR1 SGHTA, CDR2 FQGNSA. Trimming shortened V by 5 bases and J by 6 bases, and 14 bases separated the two germline ends. This CDR3 contains 14 residues.

Only a few counts were recorded for this clonotype. The chain couples TRBV12-3 or TRBV12-4 to TRBJ1-5, with 8 bases lining up with TRBD1. Trimming at V came to 4 bases and at J to 0 bases, leaving 2 bases not matched to a gene. This CDR3 comprises 15 residues. This CDR3 reads CASSSDRVSNQPQHF. CDR3 coding DNA: TGTGCCAGCAGTTCGGACAGGGTTAGCAATCAGCCCCAGCATTTT.

This clonotype was detected ten times or more. The CDR3 reads CASSLGTRGTEAFF. The CDR3 DNA sequence: TGTGCCAGCAGCTTGGGCACCCGGGGAACTGAAGCTTTCTTT. The chain links TRBV7-2 to TRBJ1-1; D remains unclear. V lost 3 bases, J lost 5 bases, and 13 bases lay in between. CDR1 and CDR2 (germline): SGHTA, FQGNSA. The CDR3 runs 14 residues.

The chain employs TRBV11-2 and TRBJ1-4; D is possibly TRBD1 (6 bases). Germline values: CDR1 SGHAT, CDR2 FQNNGV. The V end was cut by 3 bases, the J end by 8 bases, with 16 bases between. The CDR3 runs to 15 residues. CDR3 sequence reads: CASSLVTGLNEKLFF. CDR3 nucleotide sequence: TGTGCCAGCAGCTTGGTCACAGGGTTAAACGAAAAACTGTTTTTT.

The gene calls are TRBV5-1 and TRBJ2-5, with D hard to call. The V end lost 6 bases, the J end lost 4 bases, and 13 bases lay between the germline ends. Germline CDR1 reads SGHRS; CDR2 reads YFSETQ. This CDR3 contains 13 residues. The CDR3: CASTVGSGETQYF. The CDR3 nucleotides read TGCGCCAGCACCGTCGGTTCGGGAGAGACCCAGTACTTC.

The V and J genes are TRBV6-2 or TRBV6-3 and TRBJ2-7, with 11 bases matching TRBD1. CDR1 and CDR2 from the germline V gene are MNHEY and SVGEGT. The CDR3 loop spans 14 amino acids. The J segment lost 7 bases and the V segment lost 6 bases, leaving 8 bases of the junction unmatched. CDR3 bases: TGTGCCAGCAGCCGATCCGGGACAGGGGGTGAGCAGTACTTC. Translation gives CASSRSGTGGEQYF.

This clonotype has just a few counts. The gene calls are TRBV19 and TRBJ1-5; 7 bases map to TRBD1. The CDR3 is 15 residues long. Germline CDR1 and CDR2: LNHDA and SQIVND (reference sequence). The V and J ends lost 7 bases and 3 bases, in that order; junction bases with no gene match: 9. The CDR3 DNA follows: TGTGCCAGTAAAGGACAGGCACCCCTCAATCAGCCCCAGCATTTT. Amino acids: CASKGQAPLNQPQHF.

The chain recombines TRBV10-2 with TRBJ1-4; the match to TRBD1 covers 8 bases. After removal of 4 bases from V and 8 bases from J, the junction contained 9 bases not matched to a gene. Germline CDR1 is WSHSY and CDR2 is SAAADI. CDR3 size: 15 residues. The CDR3 loop reads CASSVGGQGGEKLFF. In DNA form, the CDR3 reads TGCGCCAGCAGTGTAGGAGGACAGGGCGGAGAAAAACTGTTTTTT.

This clonotype was detected ten times or more. This sequence joins TRBV7-2 and TRBJ1-4; weak D call: TRBD1 (5 bases). CDR3 length: 13 residues. The V end lost 8 bases, the J end lost 5 bases, and 12 bases lay between the germline ends. Germline assignment: CDR1 SGHTA and CDR2 FQGNSA. This CDR3 is CASGTGSNEKLFF. The CDR3 DNA follows: TGTGCCAGCGGGACGGGGTCGAATGAAAAACTGTTTTTT.

The table lists this clonotype with many counts. The chain couples TRBV28 to TRBJ1-3, with D unclear. This CDR3 is built from 15 residues. V gave up 7 bases and J gave up 0 bases, with 13 bases separating them. Germline V gene sequence: CDR1 MDHEN, CDR2 SYDVKM. CDR3 residues: CASTAFRISGNTIYF. In DNA form, the CDR3 reads TGTGCCAGCACCGCCTTTAGGATCTCTGGAAACACCATATATTTT.

The V and J genes are TRBV5-1 and TRBJ1-4; 7 bases are shared with TRBD1. Germline values: CDR1 SGHRS, CDR2 YFSETQ. V shed 4 bases, J shed 7 bases, and the junction held 16 bases outside the gene matches. The CDR3 has 17 amino acids. The CDR3: CASSLPYDRAGSEKLFF. Written as DNA, the CDR3 is TGCGCCAGCAGCCTACCTTACGACAGGGCGGGTAGTGAAAAACTGTTTTTT.

The rearrangement uses TRBV20-1 and TRBJ2-5; either TRBD1 or TRBD2 may fit D (5 bases each). Germline loops: CDR1 DFQATT, CDR2 SNEGSKA (reference sequence). V lost 3 bases, J lost 5 bases, and 13 bases lay in between. The CDR3 consists of 13 residues. The CDR3 sequence: CSASQGVGETQYF. In DNA form, the CDR3 reads TGCAGTGCTAGTCAGGGAGTAGGCGAGACCCAGTACTTC.

Many counts were recorded for this clonotype. This chain uses TRBV7-2 with TRBJ2-5; D tentatively reads TRBD1 or TRBD2 (6 bases each). Deletions cut 5 bases from V and 4 bases from J, with 17 bases between. The CDR3 sequence is 15 residues long. Germline CDR1 and CDR2: SGHTA and FQGNSA. DNA of the CDR3: TGTGCCAGCAGCGCCGCCCGGGGGCGCGGAGAGACCCAGTACTTC. Residues: CASSAARGRGETQYF.

V gene TRBV29-1 combines with J gene TRBJ2-7; 11 bases line up with TRBD1. Germline CDR1 is SQVTM and CDR2 is ANQGSEA. Trimming at V came to 7 bases and at J to 5 bases, leaving 7 bases not matched to a gene. There are 13 residues in the CDR3. The CDR3 spells CSAQDRGLHEQYF. DNA for the CDR3: TGCAGCGCCCAGGACAGGGGGCTACACGAGCAGTACTTC.

There are many counts of this clonotype. The chain carries TRBV11-2 and TRBJ2-3; D could derive from TRBD1 or TRBD2 (6 bases each). Trimming shortened V by 6 bases and J by 8 bases, and 18 bases separated the two germline ends. Germline V gene data show CDR1 as SGHAT and CDR2 as FQNNGV. The CDR3 covers 14 residues. The CDR3, as DNA: TGTGCCAGCAGATTCACAGGGCGCGGGGTTACGCAGTATTTT. Protein: CASRFTGRGVTQYF.

This clonotype showed up many times. The rearrangement links TRBV7-8 to TRBJ2-7; the D is unclear. CDR3 length equals 11 residues. Germline CDR1 SGHVS, CDR2 FQNEAQ. V was cut by 1 base and J by 6 bases, with 4 bases left in between. CDR3 DNA sequence: TGTGCCAGCAGCTTAGGGACCGAGCAGTACTTC. It specifies CASSLGTEQYF.

This clonotype was seen at least ten times. The chain links TRBV7-2 to TRBJ2-1; TRBD1 might be the D (6 bases). CDR3 length: 17 amino acids. In germline, CDR1 is SGHTA, CDR2 FQGNSA. The germline V and J ends were trimmed by 5 bases and 7 bases, with 24 bases remaining between them. The CDR3 region is CASSPGTLRGKGNEQFF. Written as DNA, the CDR3 is TGTGCCAGCAGCCCAGGGACCTTGAGGGGGAAAGGGAATGAGCAGTTCTTC.